Each of the 21 T cell receptor beta chains below was sequenced from the same sample in a study of T-cell memory formation after mild COVID-19. One entry per CDR3 protein results from TCRdb running MiXCR on the 5' RACE reads. In the table there are some 120,000 distinct CDR3 sequences, approximately 15% of which are singletons. Sequenced: PBMCs or a T cell subset sorted from them (not recorded which). The receptor set was obtained from an adult woman who had mild COVID-19 (a few samples of this study predate the infection). Cell type and time point are not known.

V gene TRBV7-9 combines with J gene TRBJ1-2, with TRBD1 matching over 10 bases. This CDR3 region has 15 residues. Trimming at V came to 5 bases and at J to 2 bases, leaving 5 bases not matched to a gene. Germline CDR1 SEHNR, CDR2 FQNEAQ (reference sequence). CDR3 protein: CASSRGTGENYGYTF. In DNA form, the CDR3 reads TGTGCCAGCAGCCGCGGGACAGGGGAGAACTATGGCTACACCTTC.

This clonotype was detected a few times. The rearrangement joins TRBV3-1 to TRBJ2-3, with D possibly called TRBD1 or TRBD2 (5 bases each). Trimming took 5 bases from V and 2 from J, leaving 20 bases between them. Germline V gene sequence: CDR1 LGHDT, CDR2 YNNKEL (reference sequence). This CDR3 region has 17 residues. CDR3 loop: CASSEKKIGGLTDTQYF. CDR3 DNA: TGTGCCAGCAGCGAGAAAAAGATTGGGGGTCTCACAGATACGCAGTATTTT.

The chain couples TRBV27 to TRBJ2-7, with a tentative D call TRBD2 (6 bases). CDR3 size: 15 residues. Per germline, CDR1 MNHEY and CDR2 SMNVEV (reference sequence). The V gene lost 4 bases and the J gene lost 0 bases, with 13 bases spanning the gap. For the CDR3, the DNA is TGTGCCAGCAGTTACACCGGGACTGGCTCCTACGAGCAGTACTTC. Amino acids: CASSYTGTGSYEQYF.

In this sample, this clonotype turned up a few times. The chain links TRBV6-2 or TRBV6-3 to TRBJ2-5; D is ambiguous. V lost 5 bases to trimming and J lost 9 bases, with 10 bases between them. The CDR3 consists of 11 residues. Germline CDR1 and CDR2: MNHEY and SVGEGT. The CDR3 DNA follows: TGTGCCAGCAGTGGGGTTCGGGCCCAGTACTTC. Translated, it gives CASSGVRAQYF.

In its sample, this clonotype was seen a few times. The CDR3 protein is CSVVGTVPINEQFF. In DNA form, the CDR3 reads TGCAGCGTTGTTGGGACAGTGCCGATCAATGAGCAGTTCTTC. The genes are TRBV29-1 and TRBJ2-1, with 7 bases lining up with TRBD1. V was pared by 4 bases and J by 6 bases, with 9 bases of the junction left unmatched. CDR1 SQVTM and CDR2 ANQGSEA come from the germline V gene. This CDR3 comprises 14 residues.

This chain connects TRBV7-9 to TRBJ2-1; 8 bases align to TRBD1. The CDR3 sequence is 17 residues long. The ends lost 5 bases at V and 8 bases at J; junction bases unmatched: 17. Germline CDR1 is SEHNR and CDR2 is FQNEAQ (reference sequence). The CDR3 DNA follows: TGTGCCAGCAGCCCGTCCTCCGTCAGGGGGCAGGATCATGAGCAGTTCTTC. It specifies CASSPSSVRGQDHEQFF.

This clonotype has only a few counts. This chain uses TRBV12-3 or TRBV12-4 with TRBJ2-1; a weak D match, TRBD2 (6 bases). This CDR3 comprises 14 residues. The V end lost 7 bases, the J end lost 12 bases, and 22 bases lay between the germline ends. CDR3 sequence: CASTSLADQGGQFF. The CDR3 DNA reads TGTGCCAGCACATCCTTGGCCGATCAGGGAGGGCAGTTCTTC.

J is TRBJ1-5 and V is TRBV9, with 9 bases lining up with TRBD1. V lost 4 bases and J lost 4; bases outside the gene matches: 6. The CDR3 has 15 amino acids. Per germline, CDR1 SGDLS and CDR2 YYNGEE. Written as DNA, the CDR3 is TGTGCCAGCAGCCCTGGGACAGGGAGAAATCAGCCCCAGCATTTT. Translated: CASSPGTGRNQPQHF.

This clonotype was seen repeatedly, ten times or more. The CDR3 reads CASSLVADSYNEQFF. DNA for the CDR3: TGCGCCAGCAGCTTGGTAGCAGACTCCTACAATGAGCAGTTCTTC. This chain joins TRBV5-1 and TRBJ2-1; no definite D call. The CDR3 loop spans 15 amino acids. Germline values: CDR1 SGHRS, CDR2 YFSETQ. Trimming removed 0 bases from V and 0 bases from J, with 7 bases in between.

This clonotype has more than one count but fewer than ten. The gene calls are TRBV5-1 and TRBJ2-5; no definite D call. Germline CDR1 is SGHRS and CDR2 is YFSETQ. The CDR3 loop spans 12 amino acids. Between the trimmed V and J ends, which lost 1 base and 2 bases, there was a span of 3 bases. CDR3 amino acids: CASSLRQETQYF. CDR3 in DNA: TGCGCCAGCAGCTTGCGACAAGAGACCCAGTACTTC.

The rearrangement joins TRBV18 to TRBJ2-5; D gene uncertain. V gave up 2 bases and J gave up 5 bases, with 3 bases separating them. The CDR3 totals 11 residues. Per germline, CDR1 KGHSH and CDR2 LQKENI. CDR3 amino acids: CASSPMETQYF. In DNA, the CDR3 is TGTGCCAGCTCACCAATGGAGACCCAGTACTTC.

This clonotype was seen only a few times. This chain connects TRBV12-3 or TRBV12-4 to TRBJ2-3; TRBD1 matches 8 bases. CDR3 size: 16 residues. Trimming took 6 bases from V and 2 from J; bases not matched to a gene: 10. The CDR3 DNA is TGTGCCAGCAGGCCAACAGGGGGTCGACCCACAGATACGCAGTATTTT. Protein sequence: CASRPTGGRPTDTQYF.

The table lists this clonotype with a few counts. The chain employs TRBV5-1 and TRBJ2-1, with no clear D. CDR3 length: 15 amino acids. Per germline, CDR1 SGHRS and CDR2 YFSETQ. Trimming stripped 5 bases from V and 0 bases from J, with 12 bases between. CDR3 nucleotide sequence: TGCGCCAGCAGTTCAGGACCCAGCTCCTACAATGAGCAGTTCTTC. The encoded protein is CASSSGPSSYNEQFF.

The chain recombines TRBV7-9 with TRBJ2-7; 9 bases map to TRBD2. The CDR3 loop spans 16 amino acids. Germline CDR1 is SEHNR and CDR2 is FQNEAQ (reference sequence). The V gene end was trimmed by 5 bases and the J gene end by 1 base; junction bases not matched to a gene: 9. CDR3 DNA sequence: TGTGCCAGCAGCCCCCCGGTAGCGGGAGAGTCCTACGAGCAGTACTTC. This sequence encodes CASSPPVAGESYEQYF.

This clonotype was found a few times. CDR3 region: CASSLLDRGGTDTQYF. DNA of the CDR3: TGTGCCAGCAGCTTACTCGACAGGGGGGGCACAGATACGCAGTATTTT. J is TRBJ2-3 and V is TRBV7-8, with 9 bases fitting TRBD1. The germline V gene has CDR1 SGHVS and CDR2 FQNEAQ. This CDR3 has 16 residues. Trimming removed 2 bases from V and 1 base from J; junction bases left unmatched: 4.

V gene TRBV10-2 combines with J gene TRBJ2-3; D not certain. Trimming removed 2 bases at V and 4 bases at J, with 4 bases between. CDR1 and CDR2 (germline): WSHSY, SAAADI. The CDR3 extends over 12 amino acids. CDR3 nucleotide sequence: TGCGCCAGCAGTGAGGCGGCAGATACGCAGTATTTT. It specifies CASSEAADTQYF.

The chain uses TRBV20-1 and TRBJ1-3; possible D gene TRBD1, 5 bases. The V gene lost 3 bases and the J gene lost 4 bases, with 16 bases spanning the gap. Per germline, CDR1 DFQATT and CDR2 SNEGSKA (reference sequence). The CDR3 loop spans 15 amino acids. This CDR3 reads CSARPGADPGNTIYF. For the CDR3, the DNA is TGCAGTGCTAGGCCTGGGGCCGACCCGGGAAACACCATATATTTT.

The rearrangement joins TRBV3-1 to TRBJ1-1; the match to TRBD1 covers 12 bases. The CDR3 contains 16 residues. V lost 4 bases, J lost 4 bases, and 7 bases stayed unmatched. Germline lookup yields CDR1 LGHDT and CDR2 YNNKEL (reference sequence). The CDR3 bases are TGTGCCAGCAGCCCTGGGACAGGGGGCTGGAGCACTGAAGCTTTCTTT. Its protein is CASSPGTGGWSTEAFF.

This clonotype was counted only a few times. This chain links TRBV20-1 with TRBJ2-1; D call uncertain. Trimming took off 6 bases at V and 0 bases at J, with 15 bases between the two ends. The CDR3 consists of 15 residues. Germline CDR1 and CDR2: DFQATT and SNEGSKA (reference sequence). The CDR3 nucleotides read TGCAGTGCCAATTCGGACCAGGTCTCCTACAATGAGCAGTTCTTC. Its translation: CSANSDQVSYNEQFF.

V gene TRBV25-1 combines with J gene TRBJ2-5; the D is unclear. This CDR3 region has 12 residues. Trimming left V 5 bases short and J 4 bases short, with 8 bases between. Germline CDR1 MGHDK, CDR2 SYGVNS. CDR3 residues: CASSNSPETQYF. CDR3 DNA: TGTGCCAGCAGTAACAGCCCAGAGACCCAGTACTTC.

The sample holds a few counts of this clonotype. The chain links TRBV11-2 to TRBJ1-2, with D possibly being TRBD1 (5 bases). V lost 5 bases, J lost 7 bases, and 14 bases lay in between. In germline, CDR1 is SGHAT, CDR2 FQNNGV. The CDR3 is 13 residues long. The CDR3 loop reads CASSRLDSGGYTF. CDR3 nucleotide sequence: TGTGCCAGCAGCCGCCTCGACAGTGGTGGCTACACCTTC.